The present entry profiles one T cell receptor (beta chain) with its context. The antigen is undetermined. TCRdb re-called the 5' RACE reads through MiXCR, storing one row per CDR3 protein. The sample has about 320,000 distinct CDR3 sequences, 14% seen once. CDR1 and CDR2 (germline): SGDLS, YYNGEE. CDR3 length: 14 amino acids. J was trimmed by 6 bases and V by 3 bases; bases with no gene match: 8. The sample belongs to a study of T-cell memory formation after mild COVID-19. Whole-study results and caveats: Nothing confirmed that second-wave clones peaking on day 37 were specific for SARS-CoV-2. CD8+ contracting clones occupied EMRA, while CD4+ ones occupied mainly CM and EM.

The chain joins TRBV9 to TRBJ1-1, with TRBD1 identical over 7 bases. The receptor comes from a man aged 18 to 29 who had mild COVID-19 (a few samples of this study predate the infection). Cell type and time point are not known. Sequences were obtained from PBMCs or a T cell subset sorted from them (not recorded which). The CDR3 sequence: CASSARQGLAEAFF. In nucleotides, the CDR3 is TGTGCCAGCAGCGCACGACAGGGATTGGCTGAAGCTTTCTTT.